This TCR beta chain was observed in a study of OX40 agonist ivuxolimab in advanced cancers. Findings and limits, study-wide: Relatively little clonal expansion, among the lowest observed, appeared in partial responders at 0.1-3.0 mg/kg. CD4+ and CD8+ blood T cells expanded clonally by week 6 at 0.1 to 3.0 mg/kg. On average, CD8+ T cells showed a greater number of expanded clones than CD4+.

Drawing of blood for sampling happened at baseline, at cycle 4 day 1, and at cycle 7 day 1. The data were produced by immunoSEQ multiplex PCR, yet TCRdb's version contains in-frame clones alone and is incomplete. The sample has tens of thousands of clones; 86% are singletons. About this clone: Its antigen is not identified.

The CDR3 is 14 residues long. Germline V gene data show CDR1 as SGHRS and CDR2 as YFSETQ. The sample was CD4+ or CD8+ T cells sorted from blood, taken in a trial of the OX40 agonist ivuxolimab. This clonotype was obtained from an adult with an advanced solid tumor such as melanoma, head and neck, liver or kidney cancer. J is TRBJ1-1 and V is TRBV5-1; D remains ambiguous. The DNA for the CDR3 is TGCGCATCCAACCGGGAGACCCAGAACACTGAAGCTTTCTTT. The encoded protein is CASNRETQNTEAFF.